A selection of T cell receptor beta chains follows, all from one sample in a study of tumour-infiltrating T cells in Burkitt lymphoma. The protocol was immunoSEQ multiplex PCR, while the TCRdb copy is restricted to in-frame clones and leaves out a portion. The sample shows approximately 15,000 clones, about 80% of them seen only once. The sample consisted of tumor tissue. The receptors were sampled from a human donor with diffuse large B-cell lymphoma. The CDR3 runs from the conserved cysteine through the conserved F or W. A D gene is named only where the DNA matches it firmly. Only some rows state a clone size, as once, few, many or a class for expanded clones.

CASTQGIKNIQYF,TGTGCCAGCACCCAGGGAATCAAAAACATTCAGTACTTC,TRBJ2-4,TRBV2,NA,NA
CASSLTGHGDTAYYNEQFF,TGCGCCAGCAGCCTTACGGGACACGGGGATACAGCCTACTACAATGAGCAGTTCTTC,TRBJ2-1,TRBV4-1,NA,NA
CSVDRDYGYTF,TGCAGCGTTGATAGGGACTATGGCTACACCTTC,TRBJ1-2,TRBV29-1,NA,NA
CASSPGTGAEAFF,TGTGCCAGCTCACCCGGGACAGGGGCTGAAGCTTTCTTT,TRBJ1-1,TRBV18,TRBD1,NA
CASSSTGRQYF,TGTGCCAGCAGCTCGACAGGGAGGCAGTACTTC,TRBJ2-7,TRBV5-6,TRBD1,NA
CASSERLDTQFF,TGCGCCAGCAGTGAGAGACTGGACACCCAGTTCTTC,TRBJ2-1,TRBV10-1,NA,NA
CATSRGGGGAPQYF,TGTGCCACCAGCAGAGGGGGCGGGGGGGCCCCGCAGTACTTC,TRBJ2-7,TRBV15,TRBD2,NA
CASTGRADTQYF,TGTGCCAGCACGGGGCGAGCAGATACGCAGTATTTT,TRBJ2-3,TRBV27,NA,NA
CATSRPGAGDHEQFF,TGTGCCACCAGCCGACCCGGAGCGGGGGATCATGAGCAGTTCTTC,TRBJ2-1,TRBV15,TRBD2,NA
CASSKGTGFNSPLHF,TGTGCCAGCAGCAAAGGGACAGGGTTCAATTCACCCCTCCACTTT,TRBJ1-6,TRBV5-6,TRBD1,NA
CASSLIGAPNEKLFF,TGTGCCAGCAGCTTAATAGGGGCACCTAATGAAAAACTGTTTTTT,TRBJ1-4,TRBV7-8,NA,NA
CASSHGAGVEQYF,TGTGCCAGCAGCCACGGGGCAGGGGTCGAGCAGTACTTC,TRBJ2-7,TRBV11-2,NA,NA
CASSEGPWAAEAFF,TGTGCCAGCAGCGAAGGTCCCTGGGCGGCTGAAGCTTTCTTT,TRBJ1-1,TRBV9,NA,NA
CASSQDLGGYGYTF,TGTGCCAGCAGCCAAGATTTGGGGGGCTATGGCTACACCTTC,TRBJ1-2,TRBV14,NA,NA
CASSPIGKETQYF,TGTGCCAGCAGCCCCATCGGGAAAGAGACCCAGTACTTC,TRBJ2-5,TRBV14,NA,few
CASSSFQGFNSPLHF,TGTGCCAGCAGTTCCTTTCAGGGGTTTAATTCACCCCTCCACTTT,TRBJ1-6,TRBV2,NA,once
CASSPLGASSYEQYF,TGTGCCAGCAGCCCCCTGGGCGCGAGCTCCTACGAGCAGTACTTC,TRBJ2-7,TRBV6-5,NA,NA
CASSLGTVGTDTQYF,TGTGCCAGCAGCTTAGGGACAGTAGGGACAGATACGCAGTATTTT,TRBJ2-3,TRBV7-9,NA,NA
CASSVGVGNYGYTF,TGTGCCAGCAGCGTAGGGGTGGGAAACTATGGCTACACCTTC,TRBJ1-2,TRBV9,NA,NA
CASGSGGYEQYF,TGTGCCAGCGGTTCGGGCGGCTACGAGCAGTACTTC,TRBJ2-7,TRBV9,NA,NA
CASSQERRFGNTIYF,TGTGCCAGCAGCCAAGAGCGTAGGTTTGGAAACACCATATATTTT,TRBJ1-3,TRBV4-2,NA,NA
CASSVAPGQGKAELFF,TGTGCCAGCAGCGTAGCCCCGGGACAGGGTAAGGCGGAACTGTTTTTT,TRBJ1-4,TRBV9,TRBD1,NA
CASSLELAGVYNEQFF,TGTGCCAGCAGCTTAGAACTAGCGGGAGTATACAATGAGCAGTTCTTC,TRBJ2-1,TRBV11-2,TRBD2,once
CASSFKAGSTYEQYF,TGTGCCAGCAGTTTCAAGGCAGGGTCAACCTACGAGCAGTACTTC,TRBJ2-7,TRBV27,NA,NA
CASSLTGTETQYF,TGTGCCAGCAGTCTGACAGGGACCGAGACCCAGTACTTC,TRBJ2-5,TRBV7-8,TRBD1,NA
CASSWDLMLNQPQHF,TGTGCCAGCAGCTGGGACCTGATGCTTAATCAGCCCCAGCATTTT,TRBJ1-5,TRBV7-2,NA,NA
CASSLGTGPEAFF,TGTGCCAGCAGCCTGGGGACAGGCCCAGAAGCTTTCTTT,TRBJ1-1,TRBV11-1,TRBD1,NA
CASSPAGDSLYDTQYF,TGTGCCAGCAGCCCTGCAGGGGACAGCCTTTACGATACGCAGTATTTT,TRBJ2-3,TRBV27,TRBD1,few
CASSQDTGRENGYTF,TGCGCCAGCAGCCAAGATACTGGCAGGGAAAATGGCTACACCTTC,TRBJ1-2,TRBV4-3,NA,NA
CASNPGTYNEQFF,TGTGCCAGCAATCCCGGAACCTACAATGAGCAGTTCTTC,TRBJ2-1,TRBV9,NA,NA
CASSFGDTLTGELFF,TGTGCCAGCAGCTTTGGCGACACCCTAACCGGGGAGCTGTTTTTT,TRBJ2-2,TRBV7-9,NA,NA
CASSLRGRGGMGEQFF,TGTGCCAGCAGTTTAAGGGGGCGGGGGGGCATGGGTGAGCAGTTCTTC,TRBJ2-1,TRBV27,TRBD2,NA
CASSNGQVDNEQFF,TGTGCCAGCAGTAACGGACAGGTAGACAATGAGCAGTTCTTC,TRBJ2-1,TRBV28,TRBD1,NA
CASSLGTDNNQPQHF,TGTGCCAGCAGCTTGGGGACAGATAACAATCAGCCCCAGCATTTT,TRBJ1-5,TRBV7-9,TRBD1,NA
CSVYTSYEQYF,TGCAGCGTTTATACCTCCTACGAGCAGTACTTC,TRBJ2-7,TRBV29-1,NA,NA
CASRFQGQPQHF,TGTGCCAGCAGATTTCAGGGTCAGCCCCAGCATTTT,TRBJ1-5,TRBV6-6,NA,NA
CASTDRGANYGYTF,TGTGCCAGCACTGACAGGGGAGCTAACTATGGCTACACCTTC,TRBJ1-2,TRBV27,TRBD1,NA
CATSMGPGDIQYF,TGTGCCACCAGCATGGGTCCCGGGGACATTCAGTACTTC,TRBJ2-4,TRBV15,NA,NA
CASSSRGVAQETQYF,TGTGCCAGCAGCTCGCGCGGTGTCGCCCAAGAGACCCAGTACTTC,TRBJ2-5,TRBV5-8,NA,NA
CASSQDLAGGSYEQYF,TGCGCCAGCAGCCAAGATTTGGCAGGGGGCTCCTACGAGCAGTACTTC,TRBJ2-7,TRBV4-3,TRBD1,once